The clone carrying this T cell receptor beta chain was recorded a few times. Its antigen is not identified. Profiled with immunoSEQ multiplex PCR; TCRdb holds only in-frame clones, not every one. This table has some 130,000 clones, around 84% appearing once. These data belong to a study of T cell responses to AZD1222 COVID-19 vaccine. General study findings and limits: Nearly half of unique spike-specific TCRs reportedly avoided B.1.351 and B.1.1.7 mutated regions.

This CDR3 spans 15 amino acids. V was pared by 3 bases and J by 5 bases, with 3 bases of the junction left unmatched. Germline V gene data show CDR1 as MNHEY and CDR2 as SMNVEV (reference sequence). V gene TRBV27 combines with J gene TRBJ1-6; 8 nucleotides agree with TRBD1. The sample consisted of peripheral blood, taken on day 0 of AZD1222 vaccination. The receptor was isolated from an adult in good health. CDR3 nucleotides: TGTGCCAGCAGTTTGTGGGACAGGAATAATTCACCCCTCCACTTT. It is translated as CASSLWDRNNSPLHF.